This paragraph covers one T cell receptor (beta chain) sequence. This specimen comes from a study of blood T cell repertoires in COVID-19. Whole-study context: Samples of COVID-19 (acute and convalescent) were obtained from the United States, Italy and Spain. T cells, B-cell-depleted T cells, or PBMCs supplied cDNA or gDNA.

V was clipped by 4 bases and J by 0 bases; unmatched bases: 9. This CDR3 spans 17 amino acids. CDR1 is LGHDT, CDR2 YNNKEL, per germline (reference sequence). The protocol was immunoSEQ multiplex PCR, while the TCRdb copy is restricted to in-frame clones and leaves out a portion. This table has just over 250,000 clones, about 88% appearing once. The gene calls are TRBV3-1 (or the pseudogene TRBV3-2) and TRBJ2-1; 7 positions agree with TRBD2. The sample consisted of peripheral blood. This receptor was identified in a man in his 60s who had recovered from COVID-19. CDR3 amino acids: CASSRGGSASSYNEQFF. CDR3 DNA sequence: TGTGCCAGCAGCCGGGGCGGGAGCGCTAGCTCCTACAATGAGCAGTTCTTC.